This TCR beta chain was sequenced in a study of T cell changes during pregnancy in multiple sclerosis. This CDR3 spans 16 amino acids. The germline V gene encodes CDR1 SGHRS and CDR2 YFSETQ. Losses at the gene ends were 4 bases for V and 8 bases for J; bases not matched to a gene: 15. The table came from immunoSEQ multiplex PCR; TCRdb's copy has only in-frame clones and leaves some out. This table holds 84,000 or so clones, over 90% found once. The sequence was collected from a female donor with multiple sclerosis, enrolled in a pregnancy study. The chain has TRBV5-1 and TRBJ1-5; 7 positions match TRBD1. The source material was peripheral blood, sampled in the third trimester of pregnancy. The CDR3 protein is CASSVGIVGGAEPQHF. The CDR3 DNA sequence: TGCGCCAGCAGCGTAGGAATAGTAGGGGGCGCGGAGCCCCAGCATTTT.